The clone carrying this T cell receptor (beta chain) came up many times. The antigen is undetermined. These data belong to a study of T cell repertoires in cytomegalovirus infection. Across the study: As its CMV epitopes, the study selected recently identified HLA-C-restricted and well-studied HLA-B-restricted targets. An indication of both CMV infection and matching HLA type came from public TCR beta signatures.

Losses at the gene ends were 5 bases for V and 4 bases for J; bases not matched to a gene: 12. CDR3 length: 17 residues. TCRdb ran MiXCR on the reads and lists one entry per CDR3 protein. The sample yields 650,000 to 900,000 distinct CDR3 sequences, 32% seen once. The TCR sequence derives from a human donor in good health (CMV status not recorded). Some clones in this sample may be carry-over from other donors' samples. The input for sequencing was cultured CD8+ T cells from PBMCs, taken from culture after CMV antigen stimulation. The rearrangement uses TRBV12-3 or TRBV12-4 and TRBJ2-2; 8 bases agree with TRBD1. Written as DNA, the CDR3 is TGTGCCAGCAGTCACCGGACTGACAGGGGTGGCACCGGGGAGCTGTTTTTT. Translation: CASSHRTDRGGTGELFF.